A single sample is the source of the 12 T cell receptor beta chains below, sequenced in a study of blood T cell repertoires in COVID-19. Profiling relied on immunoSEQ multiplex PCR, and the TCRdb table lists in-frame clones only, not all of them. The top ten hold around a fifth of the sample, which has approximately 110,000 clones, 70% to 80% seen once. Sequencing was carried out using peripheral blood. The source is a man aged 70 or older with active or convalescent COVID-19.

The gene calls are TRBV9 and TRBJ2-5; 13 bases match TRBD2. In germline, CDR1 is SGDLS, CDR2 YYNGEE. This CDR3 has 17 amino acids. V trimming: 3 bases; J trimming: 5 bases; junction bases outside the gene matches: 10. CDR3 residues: CASSARTSGGLGETQYF. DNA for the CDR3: TGTGCCAGCAGCGCCCGGACTAGCGGGGGCCTGGGGGAGACCCAGTACTTC.

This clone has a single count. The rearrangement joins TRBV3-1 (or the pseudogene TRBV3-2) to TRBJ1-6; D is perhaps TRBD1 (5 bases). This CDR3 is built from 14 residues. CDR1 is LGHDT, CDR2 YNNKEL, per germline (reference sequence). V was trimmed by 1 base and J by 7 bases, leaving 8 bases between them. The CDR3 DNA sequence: TGTGCCAGCAGCCAAGCTGACAGAAATTCACCCCTCCACTTT. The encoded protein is CASSQADRNSPLHF.

The CDR3 protein is CASRCDQSESNQPQHF. The DNA of the CDR3 is TGTGCAAGTCGCTGCGATCAATCTGAGAGCAATCAGCCCCAGCATTTT. The genes are TRBV12-2 and TRBJ1-5. TRBV12-2 is noted as a pseudogene. CDR3 size: 16 residues.

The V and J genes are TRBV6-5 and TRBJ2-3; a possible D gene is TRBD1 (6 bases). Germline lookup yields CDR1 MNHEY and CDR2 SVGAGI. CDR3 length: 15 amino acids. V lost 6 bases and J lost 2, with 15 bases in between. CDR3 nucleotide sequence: TGTGCCAGCAGGCCCCGGGACACCTACACAGATACGCAGTATTTT. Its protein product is CASRPRDTYTDTQYF.

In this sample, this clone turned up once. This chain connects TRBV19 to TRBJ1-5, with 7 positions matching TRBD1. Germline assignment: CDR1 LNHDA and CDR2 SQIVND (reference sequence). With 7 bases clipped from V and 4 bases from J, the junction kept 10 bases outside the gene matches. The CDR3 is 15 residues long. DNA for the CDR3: TGTGCCAGTACAAACGGGACAGTTGAAAATCAGCCCCAGCATTTT. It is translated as CASTNGTVENQPQHF.

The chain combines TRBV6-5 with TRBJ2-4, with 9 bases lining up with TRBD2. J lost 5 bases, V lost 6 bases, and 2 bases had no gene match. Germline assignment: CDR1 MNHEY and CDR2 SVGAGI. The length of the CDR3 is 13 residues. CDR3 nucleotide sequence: TGTGCCAGCAGATTAGCGGGGGAAAACATTCAGTACTTC. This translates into CASRLAGENIQYF.

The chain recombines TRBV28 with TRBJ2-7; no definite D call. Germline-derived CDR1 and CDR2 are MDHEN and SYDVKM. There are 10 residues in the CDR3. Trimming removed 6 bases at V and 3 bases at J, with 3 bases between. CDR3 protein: CASSNYEQYF. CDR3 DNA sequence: TGTGCCAGCAGCAACTACGAGCAGTACTTC.

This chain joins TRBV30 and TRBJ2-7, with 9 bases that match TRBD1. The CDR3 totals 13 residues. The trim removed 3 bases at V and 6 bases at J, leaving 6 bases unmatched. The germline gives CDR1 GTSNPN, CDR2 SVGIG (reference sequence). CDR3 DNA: TGTGCCTGGAGGGACAGGGGAACACGCGAGCAGTACTTC. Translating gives CAWRDRGTREQYF.

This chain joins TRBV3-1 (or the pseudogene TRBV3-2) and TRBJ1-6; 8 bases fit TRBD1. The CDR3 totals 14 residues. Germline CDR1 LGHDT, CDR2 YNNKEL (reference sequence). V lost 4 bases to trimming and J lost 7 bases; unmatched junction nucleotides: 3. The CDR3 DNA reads TGTGCCAGCAGCCGACAGGGGAGGAATTCACCCCTCCACTTT. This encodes CASSRQGRNSPLHF.

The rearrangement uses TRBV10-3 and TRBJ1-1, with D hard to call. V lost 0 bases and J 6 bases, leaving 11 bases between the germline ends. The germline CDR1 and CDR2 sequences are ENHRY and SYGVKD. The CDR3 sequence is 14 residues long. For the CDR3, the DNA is TGTGCCATCAGTGAGTCGCTGGGGAGGGCTGAAGCTTTCTTT. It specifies CAISESLGRAEAFF.

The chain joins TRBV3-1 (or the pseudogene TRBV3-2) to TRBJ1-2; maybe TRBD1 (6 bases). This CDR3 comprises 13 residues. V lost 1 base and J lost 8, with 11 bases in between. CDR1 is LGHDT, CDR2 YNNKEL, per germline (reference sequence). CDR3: CASSQAGAGGYTF. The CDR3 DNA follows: TGTGCCAGCAGCCAAGCAGGGGCTGGCGGCTACACCTTC.

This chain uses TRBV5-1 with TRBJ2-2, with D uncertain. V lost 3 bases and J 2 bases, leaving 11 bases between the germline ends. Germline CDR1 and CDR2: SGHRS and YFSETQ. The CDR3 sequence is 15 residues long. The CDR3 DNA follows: TGCGCCAGCAGCTCGACCGGGTCCAACACCGGGGAGCTGTTTTTT. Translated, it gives CASSSTGSNTGELFF.